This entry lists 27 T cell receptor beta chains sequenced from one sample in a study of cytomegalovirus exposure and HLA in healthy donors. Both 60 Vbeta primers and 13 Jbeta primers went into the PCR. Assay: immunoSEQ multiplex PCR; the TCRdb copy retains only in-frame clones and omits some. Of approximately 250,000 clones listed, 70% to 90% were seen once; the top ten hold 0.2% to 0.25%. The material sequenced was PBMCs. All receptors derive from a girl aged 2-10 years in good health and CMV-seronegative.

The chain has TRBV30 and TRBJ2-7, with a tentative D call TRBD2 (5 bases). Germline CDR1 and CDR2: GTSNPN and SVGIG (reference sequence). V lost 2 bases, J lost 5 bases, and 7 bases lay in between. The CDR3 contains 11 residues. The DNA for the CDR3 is TGTGCCTGGAGTACGGGGAACGAGCAGTACTTC. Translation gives CAWSTGNEQYF.

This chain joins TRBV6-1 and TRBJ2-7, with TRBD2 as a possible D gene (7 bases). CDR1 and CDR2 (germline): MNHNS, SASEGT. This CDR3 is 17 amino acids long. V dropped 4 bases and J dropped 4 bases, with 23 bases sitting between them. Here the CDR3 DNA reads TGTGCCAGCAGTGGAGGACGGACAGCGGGGTCGATTTACGAGCAGTACTTC. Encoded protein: CASSGGRTAGSIYEQYF.

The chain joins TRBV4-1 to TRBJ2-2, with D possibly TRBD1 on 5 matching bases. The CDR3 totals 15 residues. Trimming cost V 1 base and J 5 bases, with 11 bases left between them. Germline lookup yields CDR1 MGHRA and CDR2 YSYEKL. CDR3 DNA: TGCGCCAGCAGCCAAGGCCACCACAGGACCGGGGAGCTGTTTTTT. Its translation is CASSQGHHRTGELFF.

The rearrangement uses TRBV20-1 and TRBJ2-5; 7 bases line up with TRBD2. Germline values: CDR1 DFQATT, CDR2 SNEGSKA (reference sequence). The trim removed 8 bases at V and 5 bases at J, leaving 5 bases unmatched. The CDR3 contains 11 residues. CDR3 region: CSYPGGETQYF. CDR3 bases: TGCAGTTACCCGGGGGGTGAGACCCAGTACTTC.

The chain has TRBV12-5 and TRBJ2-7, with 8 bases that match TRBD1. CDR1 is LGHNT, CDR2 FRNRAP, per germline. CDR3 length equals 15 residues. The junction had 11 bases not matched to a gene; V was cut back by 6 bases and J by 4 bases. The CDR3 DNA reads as TGTGCTAGTGGCCACAGGACAGGGCGATTATACGAGCAGTACTTC. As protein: CASGHRTGRLYEQYF.

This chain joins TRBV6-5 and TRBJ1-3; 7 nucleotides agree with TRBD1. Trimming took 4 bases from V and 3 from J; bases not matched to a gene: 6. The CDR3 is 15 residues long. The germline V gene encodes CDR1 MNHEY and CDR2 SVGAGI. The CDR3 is CASSSPRGIGNTIYF. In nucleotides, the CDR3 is TGTGCCAGCAGTTCCCCCAGGGGGATTGGAAACACCATATATTTT.

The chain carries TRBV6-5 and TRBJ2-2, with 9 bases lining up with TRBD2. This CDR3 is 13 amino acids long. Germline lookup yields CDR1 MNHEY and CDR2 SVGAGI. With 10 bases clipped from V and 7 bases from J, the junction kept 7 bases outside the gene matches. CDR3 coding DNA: TGTGCCACCCTAGCGGGGCCCCGCGGGGAGCTGTTTTTT. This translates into CATLAGPRGELFF.

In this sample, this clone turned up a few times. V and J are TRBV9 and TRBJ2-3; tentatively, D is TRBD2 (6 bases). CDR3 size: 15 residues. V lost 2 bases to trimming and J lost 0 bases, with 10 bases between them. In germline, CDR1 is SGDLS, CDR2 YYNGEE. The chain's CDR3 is CASSVSGLSTDTQYF. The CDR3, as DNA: TGTGCCAGCAGCGTTTCGGGACTGAGCACAGATACGCAGTATTTT. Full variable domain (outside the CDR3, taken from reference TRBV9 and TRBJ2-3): DSGVTQTPKHLITATGQRVTLRCSPRSGDLSVYWYQQSLDQGLQFLIQYYNGEERAKGNILERFSAQQFPDLHSELNLSSLELGDSALYFCASSVSGLSTDTQYFGPGTRLTVL.

In DNA form, the CDR3 reads TGTGCCAGCACAAAGGAGGGGCGAGGCTACACCTTC. Protein product: CASTKEGRGYTF. V is TRBV2 and J is TRBJ1-2, with D perhaps TRBD1 (5 bases). Trimming shortened V by 7 bases and J by 8 bases, and 14 bases separated the two germline ends. CDR3 length equals 12 residues. Looked up from germline, CDR1 is SNHLY and CDR2 is FYNNEI. The full variable domain, rest sourced from reference TRBV2 and TRBJ1-2, is EPEVTQTPSHQVTQMGQEVILRCVPISNHLYFYWYRQILGQKVEFLVSFYNNEISEKSEIFDDQFSVERPDGSNFTLKIRSTKLEDSAMYFCASTKEGRGYTFGSGTRLTVV.

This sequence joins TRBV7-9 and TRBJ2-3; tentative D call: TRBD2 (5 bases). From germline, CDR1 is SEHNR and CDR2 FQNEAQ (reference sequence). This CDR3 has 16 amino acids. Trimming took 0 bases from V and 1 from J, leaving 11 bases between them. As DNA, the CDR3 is TGTGCCAGCAGCTTAGCGCTGAGGGATGGCACAGATACGCAGTATTTT. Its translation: CASSLALRDGTDTQYF. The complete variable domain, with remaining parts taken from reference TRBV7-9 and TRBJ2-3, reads DTGVSQNPRHKITKRGQNVTFRCDPISEHNRLYWYRQTLGQGPEFLTYFQNEAQLEKSRLLSDRFSAERPKGSFSTLEIQRTEQGDSAMYLCASSLALRDGTDTQYFGPGTRLTVL.

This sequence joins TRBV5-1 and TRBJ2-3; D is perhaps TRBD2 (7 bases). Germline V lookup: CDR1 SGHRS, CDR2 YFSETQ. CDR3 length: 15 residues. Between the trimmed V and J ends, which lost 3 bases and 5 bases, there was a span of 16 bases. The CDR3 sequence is CASSWWGGLGDTQYF. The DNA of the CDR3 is TGCGCCAGCAGCTGGTGGGGGGGCCTGGGAGATACGCAGTATTTT. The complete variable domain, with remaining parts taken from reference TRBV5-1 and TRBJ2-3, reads KAGVTQTPRYLIKTRGQQVTLSCSPISGHRSVSWYQQTPGQGLQFLFEYFSETQRNKGNFPGRFSGRQFSNSRSEMNVSTLELGDSALYLCASSWWGGLGDTQYFGPGTRLTVL.

In DNA form, the CDR3 reads TGTGCCAGCAGTGATGAGGAGACCCAGTACTTC. Its protein product is CASSDEETQYF. This chain uses TRBV2 with TRBJ2-5, with D unclear. V lost 3 bases, J lost 5 bases, and 4 bases lay in between. The CDR3 has 11 amino acids. Germline lookup yields CDR1 SNHLY and CDR2 FYNNEI.

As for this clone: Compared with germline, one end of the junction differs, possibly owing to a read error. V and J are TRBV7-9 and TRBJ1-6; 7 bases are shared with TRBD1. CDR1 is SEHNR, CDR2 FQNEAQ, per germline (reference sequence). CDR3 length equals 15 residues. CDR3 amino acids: CSSSAHRGKGSPLHF. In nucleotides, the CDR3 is TGTTCCAGCAGCGCGCACAGGGGAAAAGGTTCACCCCTCCACTTT.

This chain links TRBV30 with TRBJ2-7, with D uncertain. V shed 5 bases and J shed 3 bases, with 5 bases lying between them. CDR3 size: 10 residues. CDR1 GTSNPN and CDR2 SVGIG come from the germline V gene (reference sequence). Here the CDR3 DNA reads TGTGCCTGGGGCCTCTACGAGCAGTACTTC. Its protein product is CAWGLYEQYF.

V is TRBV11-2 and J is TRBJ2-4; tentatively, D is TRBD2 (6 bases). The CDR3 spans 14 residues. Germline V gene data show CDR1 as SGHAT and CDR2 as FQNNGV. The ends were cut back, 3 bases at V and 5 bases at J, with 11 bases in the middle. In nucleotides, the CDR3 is TGTGCCAGCAGCTTGGCCGGGACTCAAAACATTCAGTACTTC. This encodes CASSLAGTQNIQYF. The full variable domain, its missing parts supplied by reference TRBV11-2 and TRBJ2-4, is EAGVAQSPRYKIIEKRQSVAFWCNPISGHATLYWYQQILGQGPKLLIQFQNNGVVDDSQLPKDRFSAERLKGVDSTLKIQPAKLEDSAVYLCASSLAGTQNIQYFGAGTRLSVL.

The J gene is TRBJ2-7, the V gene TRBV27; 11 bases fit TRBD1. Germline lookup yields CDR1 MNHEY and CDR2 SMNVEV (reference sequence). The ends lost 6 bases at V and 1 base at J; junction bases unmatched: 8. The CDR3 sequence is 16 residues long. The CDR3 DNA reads TGTGCCAGCAGCAACCGGGACAGGGGGTTATCCTACGAGCAGTACTTC. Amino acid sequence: CASSNRDRGLSYEQYF.

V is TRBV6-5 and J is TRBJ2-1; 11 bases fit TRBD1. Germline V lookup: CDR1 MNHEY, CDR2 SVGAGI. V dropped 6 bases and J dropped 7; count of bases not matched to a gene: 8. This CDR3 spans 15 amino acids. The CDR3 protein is CASRPGTGGRNEQFF. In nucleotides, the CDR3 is TGTGCCAGCAGACCCGGGACAGGGGGTAGGAATGAGCAGTTCTTC.

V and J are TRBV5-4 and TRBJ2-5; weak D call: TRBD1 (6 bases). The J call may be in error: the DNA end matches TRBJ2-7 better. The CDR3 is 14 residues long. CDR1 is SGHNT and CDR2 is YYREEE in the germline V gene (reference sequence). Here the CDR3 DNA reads TGTGCCAGCAGCTTGGGACAGGCAGGTTACGAGCAGTACTTC. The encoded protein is CASSLGQAGYEQYF.

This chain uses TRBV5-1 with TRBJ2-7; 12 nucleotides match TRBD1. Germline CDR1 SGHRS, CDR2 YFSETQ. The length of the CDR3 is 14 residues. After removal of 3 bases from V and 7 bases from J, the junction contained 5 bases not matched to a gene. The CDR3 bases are TGCGCCAGCAGCTGGGGACAGGGGGCAGGGGAGCAGTACTTC. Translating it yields CASSWGQGAGEQYF.

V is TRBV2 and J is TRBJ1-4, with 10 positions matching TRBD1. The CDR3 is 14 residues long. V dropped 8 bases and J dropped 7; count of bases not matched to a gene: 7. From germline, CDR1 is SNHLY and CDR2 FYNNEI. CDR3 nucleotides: TGTGCCAGCGGAAGGGACAGGGGCAGTGAAAAACTGTTTTTT. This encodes CASGRDRGSEKLFF.

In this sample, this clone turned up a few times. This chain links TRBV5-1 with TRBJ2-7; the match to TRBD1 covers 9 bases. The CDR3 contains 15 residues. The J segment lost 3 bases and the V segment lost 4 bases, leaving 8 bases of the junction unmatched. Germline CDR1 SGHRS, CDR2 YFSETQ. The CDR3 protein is CASSPRTGVDYEQYF. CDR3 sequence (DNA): TGCGCCAGCAGCCCGCGGACAGGGGTCGACTACGAGCAGTACTTC.

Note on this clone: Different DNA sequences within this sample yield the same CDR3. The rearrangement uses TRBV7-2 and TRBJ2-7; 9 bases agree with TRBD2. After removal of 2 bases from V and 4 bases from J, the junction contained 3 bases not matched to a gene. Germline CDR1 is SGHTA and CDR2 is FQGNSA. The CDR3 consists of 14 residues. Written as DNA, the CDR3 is TGTGCCAGCAGCTTATTGGCGGGGGGGTACGAGCAGTACTTC. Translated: CASSLLAGGYEQYF.

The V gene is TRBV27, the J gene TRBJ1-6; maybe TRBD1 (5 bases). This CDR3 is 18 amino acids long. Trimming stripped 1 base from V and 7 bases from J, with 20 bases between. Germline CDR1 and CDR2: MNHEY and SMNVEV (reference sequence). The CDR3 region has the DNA TGTGCCAGCAGTTTATACAGCCGTGGAGGGGTCAAGAATTCACCCCTCCACTTT. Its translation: CASSLYSRGGVKNSPLHF.

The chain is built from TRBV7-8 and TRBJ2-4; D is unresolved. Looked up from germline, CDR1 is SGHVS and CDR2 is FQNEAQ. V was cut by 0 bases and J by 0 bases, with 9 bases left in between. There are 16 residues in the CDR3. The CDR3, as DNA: TGTGCCAGCAGCTTAGCGCGGTCTCTAGCCAAAAACATTCAGTACTTC. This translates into CASSLARSLAKNIQYF.

The CDR3 loop reads CASSESAGGESGELFF. The CDR3 DNA follows: TGTGCCAGCAGTGAATCGGCAGGGGGCGAGTCCGGGGAGCTGTTTTTT. The chain couples TRBV2 to TRBJ2-2; 8 nucleotides match TRBD1. Germline values: CDR1 SNHLY, CDR2 FYNNEI. J was trimmed by 6 bases and V by 2 bases; bases with no gene match: 8. This CDR3 contains 16 residues.

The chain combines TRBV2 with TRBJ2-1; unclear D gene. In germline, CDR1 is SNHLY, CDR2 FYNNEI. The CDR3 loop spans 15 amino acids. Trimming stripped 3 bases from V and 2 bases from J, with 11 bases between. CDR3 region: CASSDVQMTYNEQFF. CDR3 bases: TGTGCCAGCAGTGATGTTCAGATGACCTACAATGAGCAGTTCTTC. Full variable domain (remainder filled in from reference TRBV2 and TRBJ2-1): EPEVTQTPSHQVTQMGQEVILRCVPISNHLYFYWYRQILGQKVEFLVSFYNNEISEKSEIFDDQFSVERPDGSNFTLKIRSTKLEDSAMYFCASSDVQMTYNEQFFGPGTRLTVL.

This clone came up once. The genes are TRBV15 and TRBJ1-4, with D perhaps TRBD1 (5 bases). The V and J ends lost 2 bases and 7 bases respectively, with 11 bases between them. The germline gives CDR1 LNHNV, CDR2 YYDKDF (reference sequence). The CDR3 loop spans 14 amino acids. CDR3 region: CATSRSGWGEKLFF. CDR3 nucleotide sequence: TGTGCCACCAGCAGATCAGGGTGGGGTGAAAAACTGTTTTTT.